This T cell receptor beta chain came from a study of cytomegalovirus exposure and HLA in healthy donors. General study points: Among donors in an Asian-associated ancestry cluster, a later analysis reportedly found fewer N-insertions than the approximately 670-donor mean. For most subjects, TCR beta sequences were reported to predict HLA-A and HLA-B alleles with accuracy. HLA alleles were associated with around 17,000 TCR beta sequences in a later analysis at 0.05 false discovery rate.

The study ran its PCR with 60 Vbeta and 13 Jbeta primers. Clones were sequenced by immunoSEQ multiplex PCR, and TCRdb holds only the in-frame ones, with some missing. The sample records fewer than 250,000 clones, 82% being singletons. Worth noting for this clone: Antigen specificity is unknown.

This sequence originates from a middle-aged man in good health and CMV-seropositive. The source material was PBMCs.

CDR3: CASSASGTSRQYV. The CDR3 coding sequence is TGTGCCAGCAGCGCCTCCGGGACTAGTAGACAGTACGTC. The rearrangement uses TRBV2 and TRBJ2-7; 8 bases align to TRBD2. The CDR3 spans 13 residues. From germline, CDR1 is SNHLY and CDR2 FYNNEI. After removal of 6 bases from V and 10 bases from J, the junction contained 11 bases not matched to a gene.